The 21 T cell receptor beta chains reported below all come from one sample, sequenced in a study of cytomegalovirus exposure and HLA in healthy donors. The PCR employed 60 Vbeta primers together with 13 Jbeta primers. Sequenced by immunoSEQ multiplex PCR; TCRdb stores in-frame clones only, minus some. The sample lists under 130,000 clones; just under 80% were seen once. Material: PBMCs. These receptor sequences come from a man aged 25 to 45 in good health and CMV-seronegative.

J is TRBJ2-7 and V is TRBV12-5, with TRBD1 matching over 9 bases. This CDR3 has 13 residues. V shed 6 bases and J 4 bases; nucleotides not matched to a gene: 4. Germline V gene data show CDR1 as LGHNT and CDR2 as FRNRAP. CDR3 sequence reads: CASGRGQGYEQYF. The CDR3 region has the DNA TGTGCTAGTGGCAGGGGACAGGGTTACGAGCAGTACTTC. Complete variable domain (other parts from reference TRBV12-5 and TRBJ2-7): DARVTQTPRHKVTEMGQEVTMRCQPILGHNTVFWYRQTMMQGLELLAYFRNRAPLDDSGMPKDRFSAEMPDATLATLKIQPSEPRDSAVYFCASGRGQGYEQYFGPGTRLTVT.

This clone was seen just once. DNA for the CDR3: TGCGCCAGCAGCGAGCGAGCGGGGGTCGACGAGCAGTACTTC. It specifies CASSERAGVDEQYF. V is TRBV5-1 and J is TRBJ2-7, with 8 bases fitting TRBD2. Germline V gene lookup returns CDR1 SGHRS and CDR2 YFSETQ. V lost 4 bases to trimming and J lost 5 bases; unmatched junction nucleotides: 8. This CDR3 region has 14 residues. Filled out from reference TRBV5-1 and TRBJ2-7, the complete variable domain reads KAGVTQTPRYLIKTRGQQVTLSCSPISGHRSVSWYQQTPGQGLQFLFEYFSETQRNKGNFPGRFSGRQFSNSRSEMNVSTLELGDSALYLCASSERAGVDEQYFGPGTRLTVT.

V is TRBV5-4 and J is TRBJ2-1; tentatively, D is TRBD2 (6 bases). The CDR3 sequence is 12 residues long. Trimming removed 6 bases at V and 8 bases at J, with 12 bases between. The germline gives CDR1 SGHNT, CDR2 YYREEE (reference sequence). This CDR3 is CASKGRGYEQFF. The CDR3 coding sequence is TGTGCCAGCAAGGGGCGGGGTTATGAGCAGTTCTTC.

This chain links TRBV4-3 with TRBJ2-7; the match to TRBD2 covers 8 bases. Looked up from germline, CDR1 is LGHNA and CDR2 is YSLEER. After removal of 3 bases from V and 2 bases from J, the junction contained 12 bases not matched to a gene. The CDR3 sequence is 17 residues long. Written as DNA, the CDR3 is TGCGCCAGCAGCCAGGGGTTGGCTAGCGGGCTAACCTACGAGCAGTACTTC. Translated: CASSQGLASGLTYEQYF.

The V gene is TRBV11-3, the J gene TRBJ2-7, with D possibly TRBD2 on 5 matching bases. With 5 bases removed from V and 2 bases from J, the gap between germline ends came to 10 bases. The germline V gene has CDR1 SGHNT and CDR2 YENEEA. CDR3 length: 13 residues. In DNA, the CDR3 is TGTGCCAGCAGCCTCACCGGGACCTACGAGCAGTACTTC. This translates into CASSLTGTYEQYF.

The gene calls are TRBV19 and TRBJ2-4; 9 bases map to TRBD1. The V and J ends lost 9 bases and 6 bases, in that order; junction bases with no gene match: 12. This CDR3 is built from 15 residues. Per the germline V gene, CDR1 is LNHDA and CDR2 is SQIVND (reference sequence). The CDR3 protein is CASKPGQGSPNIQYF. CDR3 nucleotides: TGTGCCAGCAAACCGGGACAGGGTAGTCCAAACATTCAGTACTTC.

This clone was counted a few times. The CDR3 DNA follows: TGTGCCAGCTCACCACGGCAGGGGGACGGTGAAAAACTGTTTTTT. This sequence encodes CASSPRQGDGEKLFF. The chain has TRBV18 and TRBJ1-4; the match to TRBD1 covers 7 bases. Germline V gene lookup returns CDR1 KGHSH and CDR2 LQKENI. The CDR3 covers 15 residues. V gave up 1 base and J gave up 7 bases; unmatched junction bases: 6.

The rearrangement uses TRBV10-2 and TRBJ1-2; D remains unclear. Germline values: CDR1 WSHSY, CDR2 SAAADI. CDR3 length: 16 amino acids. V lost 0 bases and J lost 4, with 15 bases in between. DNA of the CDR3: TGCGCCAGCAGTGAGTCGACGTGGTACAGCTCCTATGGCTACACCTTC. Translation gives CASSESTWYSSYGYTF.

The CDR3 DNA reads as TGTGCCAGCACCGTAAGAGGGGTGCGGGGGGTAACCACAGATACGCAGTATTTT. It encodes CASTVRGVRGVTTDTQYF. V gene TRBV2 combines with J gene TRBJ2-3; 8 bases are shared with TRBD2. The CDR3 spans 18 residues. Germline CDR1 is SNHLY and CDR2 is FYNNEI. The V and J ends lost 7 bases and 2 bases, in that order; junction bases with no gene match: 17.

The chain is built from TRBV5-1 and TRBJ1-2; 7 nucleotides align to TRBD1. The CDR3 contains 13 residues. Trimming took 5 bases from V and 8 from J; bases not matched to a gene: 9. Germline CDR1 is SGHRS and CDR2 is YFSETQ. CDR3 region: CASSTGQLGGYTF. In nucleotides, the CDR3 is TGCGCCAGCAGTACGGGACAGCTTGGCGGCTACACCTTC.

The V gene is TRBV7-2, the J gene TRBJ2-3; D might be TRBD2 (7 bases). V was shortened by 8 bases and J by 5 bases, with 20 bases between the two germline ends. Looked up from germline, CDR1 is SGHTA and CDR2 is FQGNSA. There are 15 residues in the CDR3. The CDR3 loop reads CASARGGGPGDTQYF. The DNA for the CDR3 is TGTGCCAGCGCAAGAGGGGGAGGGCCCGGAGATACGCAGTATTTT.

V is TRBV19 and J is TRBJ2-3; 14 nucleotides match TRBD2. The CDR3 spans 20 residues. In germline, CDR1 is LNHDA, CDR2 SQIVND (reference sequence). Trimming removed 4 bases from V and 3 bases from J; junction bases left unmatched: 15. The CDR3 is CASSTYTRLAGGYSTDTQYF. As DNA, the CDR3 is TGTGCCAGTAGTACCTACACCCGACTAGCGGGAGGGTATAGTACAGATACGCAGTATTTT. The whole variable domain, filled in from reference TRBV19 and TRBJ2-3, reads DGGITQSPKYLFRKEGQNVTLSCEQNLNHDAMYWYRQDPGQGLRLIYYSQIVNDFQKGDIAEGYSVSREKKESFPLTVTSAQKNPTAFYLCASSTYTRLAGGYSTDTQYFGPGTRLTVL.

V and J are TRBV4-3 and TRBJ2-3, with TRBD2 identical over 10 bases. After removal of 0 bases from V and 7 bases from J, the junction contained 7 bases not matched to a gene. Germline CDR1 LGHNA, CDR2 YSLEER. The CDR3 runs 16 residues. In DNA, the CDR3 is TGCGCCAGCAGCCAAGACCCCAGCGGGGGGGGATATACGCAGTATTTT. This gives the protein CASSQDPSGGGYTQYF.

This clone was seen a handful of times. The rearrangement links TRBV5-4 to TRBJ1-1; TRBD1 is a possible D gene (6 bases). Trimming shortened V by 0 bases and J by 2 bases, and 8 bases separated the two germline ends. CDR3 length: 14 amino acids. Germline V gives CDR1 SGHNT, CDR2 YYREEE (reference sequence). The CDR3 region is CASSLEGQNTEAFF. The CDR3 coding sequence is TGTGCCAGCAGCTTGGAGGGACAAAACACTGAAGCTTTCTTT.

The gene calls are TRBV11-2 and TRBJ2-5, with a weak D call TRBD1 (5 bases). The CDR3 has 18 residues. The germline CDR1 and CDR2 sequences are SGHAT and FQNNGV. Trimming cost V 0 bases and J 5 bases, with 22 bases left between them. The CDR3 protein is CASSLELGRVIKGETQYF. CDR3 DNA: TGTGCCAGCAGCTTAGAGCTAGGAAGGGTGATTAAGGGGGAGACCCAGTACTTC. Variable domain in full (rest from reference TRBV11-2 and TRBJ2-5): EAGVAQSPRYKIIEKRQSVAFWCNPISGHATLYWYQQILGQGPKLLIQFQNNGVVDDSQLPKDRFSAERLKGVDSTLKIQPAKLEDSAVYLCASSLELGRVIKGETQYFGPGTRLLVL.

This chain joins TRBV19 and TRBJ2-5; D not certain. V lost 0 bases to trimming and J lost 3 bases, with 5 bases between them. The V gene's germline CDR1 is LNHDA and CDR2 SQIVND (reference sequence). This CDR3 is 13 amino acids long. CDR3 sequence: CASSIDSEETQYF. CDR3 nucleotide sequence: TGTGCCAGTAGTATAGATAGTGAAGAGACCCAGTACTTC.

This clone was recorded a few times. V usage is TRBV6-1 and J usage is TRBJ2-2; D uncertain. This CDR3 is 15 amino acids long. V lost 0 bases, J lost 4 bases, and 9 bases lay in between. Per the germline V gene, CDR1 is MNHNS and CDR2 is SASEGT. CDR3 bases: TGTGCCAGCAGTGAAGCCAGGCTCGGCACCGGGGAGCTGTTTTTT. Its protein is CASSEARLGTGELFF.

The chain combines TRBV4-1 with TRBJ2-2, with 9 positions matching TRBD2. V lost 1 base and J lost 4; bases outside the gene matches: 4. CDR3 length: 16 amino acids. Germline CDR1 MGHRA, CDR2 YSYEKL. CDR3 sequence: CASSQGLAGITGELFF. In nucleotides, the CDR3 is TGCGCCAGCAGCCAAGGGCTAGCGGGAATCACCGGGGAGCTGTTTTTT.

The chain joins TRBV19 to TRBJ2-3, with a tentative D call TRBD1 (5 bases). The germline V gene has CDR1 LNHDA and CDR2 SQIVND (reference sequence). The ends were cut back, 6 bases at V and 8 bases at J, with 30 bases in the middle. This CDR3 region has 18 residues. The CDR3 here is CASSNRPVRDDMKRTQYF. In DNA form, the CDR3 reads TGTGCCAGTAGCAACCGCCCCGTCAGGGATGATATGAAACGTACGCAGTATTTT.

The chain carries TRBV27 and TRBJ2-7; TRBD2 agrees at 11 bases. CDR3 length: 17 amino acids. The germline V gene has CDR1 MNHEY and CDR2 SMNVEV (reference sequence). V lost 0 bases, J lost 1 base, and 5 bases stayed unmatched. The CDR3 here is CASSLSLGLAESYEQYF. The CDR3 coding sequence is TGTGCCAGCAGTTTATCCTTGGGACTAGCGGAGTCCTACGAGCAGTACTTC.

This clone is a singleton in its sample. This chain's CDR3 is CASSTGGAEGYEQYF. The CDR3 DNA is TGTGCCAGCAGCACGGGGGGGGCCGAGGGTTACGAGCAGTACTTC. The rearrangement links TRBV7-9 to TRBJ2-7; 8 bases fit TRBD2. The CDR3 loop spans 15 amino acids. With 5 bases clipped from V and 4 bases from J, the junction kept 10 bases outside the gene matches. CDR1 and CDR2 from the germline V gene are SEHNR and FQNEAQ (reference sequence).